This TCR beta chain is from a study of blood T cells in healthy people across ages. The CDR3 runs 18 residues. Per the germline V gene, CDR1 is SGHAT and CDR2 is FQNNGV. V was shortened by 1 base and J by 6 bases, with 23 bases between the two germline ends. The authors ran a second PCR of about 6 to 11 cycles using a sample-barcoded 5' primer and a J-beta primer mix. MiXCR, applied by TCRdb to the 5' RACE reads, yields one record per CDR3 protein. The sample lists more than 650,000 distinct CDR3 sequences, over 20% occurring once. This clonotype appeared a few times. The chain uses TRBV11-2 and TRBJ2-3; D is ambiguous. The clonotype comes from a man aged 70 or older in good health. Sequencing input: blood. This chain's CDR3 is CASSLGLITPVGWDTQYF. The CDR3 DNA is TGTGCCAGCAGCTTAGGCCTGATTACGCCGGTCGGTTGGGATACGCAGTATTTT.